This entry features one TCR beta chain sequence. Authors' processing steps: Reference gene primer amplification gave nucleated cell count estimates. TCRdb keeps only in-frame clones here, not all; method: immunoSEQ multiplex PCR. V, J and clone size were drawn from that table, and D and trimming were deduced from the DNA. The table shows 260,000 or so clones, with nearly 85% occurring only once. This specimen belongs to a study of blood T cell repertoires in COVID-19. For the study at large: From the United States, Italy and Spain came samples of acute and convalescent COVID-19.

The source of this sequence is a human donor in a cohort sampled during active COVID-19. The sequenced sample consisted of peripheral blood.

CDR3 coding DNA: TGTGCCAGCAGCCAAGAAGGGGTCAGGGCCACAGATACGCAGTATTTT. It codes for CASSQEGVRATDTQYF. This sequence joins TRBV4-2 and TRBJ2-3, with D tentatively TRBD1 (5 bases). CDR1 is LGHNA and CDR2 is YNFKEQ in the germline V gene. V was pared by 0 bases and J by 2 bases, with 12 bases between. The CDR3 loop spans 16 amino acids.